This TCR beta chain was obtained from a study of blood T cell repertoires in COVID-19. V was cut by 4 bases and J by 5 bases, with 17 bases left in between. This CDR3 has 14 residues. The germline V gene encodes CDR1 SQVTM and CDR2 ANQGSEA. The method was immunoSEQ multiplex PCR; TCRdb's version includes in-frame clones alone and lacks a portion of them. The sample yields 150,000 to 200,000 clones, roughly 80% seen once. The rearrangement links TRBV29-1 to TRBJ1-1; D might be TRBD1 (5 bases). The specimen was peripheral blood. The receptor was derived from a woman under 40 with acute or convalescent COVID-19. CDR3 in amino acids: CSVGLQREGTEAFF. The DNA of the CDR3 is TGCAGCGTTGGTTTACAGAGGGAGGGGACTGAAGCTTTCTTT.